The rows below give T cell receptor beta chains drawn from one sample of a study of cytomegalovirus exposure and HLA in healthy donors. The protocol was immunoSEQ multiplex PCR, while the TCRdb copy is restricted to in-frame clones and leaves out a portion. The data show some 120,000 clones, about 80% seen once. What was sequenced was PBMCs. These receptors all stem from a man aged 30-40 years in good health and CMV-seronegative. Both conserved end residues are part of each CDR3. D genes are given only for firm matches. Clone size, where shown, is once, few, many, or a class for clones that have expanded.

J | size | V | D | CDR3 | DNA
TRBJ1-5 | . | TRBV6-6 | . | CASRREVDSNQPQHF | TGTGCCAGCAGACGGGAAGTAGATAGCAATCAGCCCCAGCATTTT
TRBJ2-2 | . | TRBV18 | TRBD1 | CASSSDRGQVGELFF | TGTGCCAGCTCATCGGACAGGGGGCAGGTCGGGGAGCTGTTTTTT
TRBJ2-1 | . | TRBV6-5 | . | CASSYSTVVDEQFF | TGTGCCAGCAGTTACTCGACAGTGGTAGATGAGCAGTTCTTC
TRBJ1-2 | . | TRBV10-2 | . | CASSEPGVNYGYTF | TGCGCCAGCAGTGAGCCGGGGGTTAACTATGGCTACACCTTC
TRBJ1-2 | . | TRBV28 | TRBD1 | CASSSSTRQGVRYGYTF | TGTGCCAGCAGTTCATCCACCAGACAGGGGGTTCGGTATGGCTACACCTTC
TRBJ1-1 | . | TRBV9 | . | CASSVQGMNTEAFF | TGTGCCAGCAGCGTACAGGGAATGAACACTGAAGCTTTCTTT
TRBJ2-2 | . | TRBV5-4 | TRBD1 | CATQQGADTGELFF | TGTGCCACCCAACAGGGGGCCGACACCGGGGAGCTGTTTTTT
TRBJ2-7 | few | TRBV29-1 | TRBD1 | CSVYTPRQGRYEQYF | TGCAGCGTGTATACCCCAAGACAGGGACGCTACGAGCAGTACTTC
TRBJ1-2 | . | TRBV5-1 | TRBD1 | CASSGLQGAQGYTF | TGCGCCAGCAGCGGACTACAGGGGGCTCAAGGCTACACCTTC
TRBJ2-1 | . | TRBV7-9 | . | CASSFSDSQFF | TGTGCCAGCAGCTTTTCAGACTCGCAGTTCTTC
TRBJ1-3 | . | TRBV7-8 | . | CASSLNTGSGNTIYF | TGTGCCAGCAGCTTAAATACAGGCTCTGGAAACACCATATATTTT
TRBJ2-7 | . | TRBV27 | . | CASRYSSRPNYEQYF | TGTGCCAGCAGATACTCTAGTAGACCGAATTACGAGCAGTACTTC
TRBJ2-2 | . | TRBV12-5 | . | CASGLEATTGELFF | TGTGCTAGTGGTTTGGAAGCGACCACCGGGGAGCTGTTTTTT
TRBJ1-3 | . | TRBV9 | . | CASSAEGWSGNTIYF | TGTGCCAGCAGCGCCGAGGGATGGTCTGGAAACACCATATATTTT
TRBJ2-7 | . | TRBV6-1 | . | CASSEVQGINEQYF | TGTGCCAGCAGTGAAGTGCAGGGAATAAACGAGCAGTACTTC
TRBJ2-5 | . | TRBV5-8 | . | CASSLGQAFQETQYF | TGTGCCAGCAGCTTGGGGCAGGCTTTCCAAGAGACCCAGTACTTC
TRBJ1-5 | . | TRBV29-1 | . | CSVEGGSNQPQHF | TGCAGCGTTGAAGGGGGCAGCAATCAGCCCCAGCATTTT
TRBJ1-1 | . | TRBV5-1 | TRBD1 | CASSLRTGGTEAFF | TGCGCCAGCAGCTTAAGGACAGGGGGGACTGAAGCTTTCTTT
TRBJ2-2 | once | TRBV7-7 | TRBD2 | CASSRLLAGGLELFF | TGTGCCAGCAGCCGGTTACTAGCGGGAGGTTTGGAGCTGTTTTTT
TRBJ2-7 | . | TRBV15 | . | CATKRTREASEQYF | TGTGCCACCAAAAGAACTAGAGAGGCTTCCGAGCAGTACTTC
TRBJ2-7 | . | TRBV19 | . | CASSIALPGSVGEQYF | TGTGCCAGTAGTATAGCTCTCCCGGGATCAGTCGGCGAGCAGTACTTC
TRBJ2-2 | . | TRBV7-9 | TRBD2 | CASSWTSGSSRELFF | TGTGCCAGCAGCTGGACTAGCGGGAGTAGTAGGGAGCTGTTTTTT
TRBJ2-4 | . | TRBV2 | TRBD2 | CASSVALASGIDKNIQYF | TGTGCCAGCAGTGTGGCGTTAGCTAGCGGGATTGACAAAAACATTCAGTACTTC
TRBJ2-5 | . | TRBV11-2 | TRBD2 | CASSLVGGTSGGPQETQYF | TGTGCCAGCAGCTTAGTTGGGGGAACTAGCGGGGGGCCCCAAGAGACCCAGTACTTC